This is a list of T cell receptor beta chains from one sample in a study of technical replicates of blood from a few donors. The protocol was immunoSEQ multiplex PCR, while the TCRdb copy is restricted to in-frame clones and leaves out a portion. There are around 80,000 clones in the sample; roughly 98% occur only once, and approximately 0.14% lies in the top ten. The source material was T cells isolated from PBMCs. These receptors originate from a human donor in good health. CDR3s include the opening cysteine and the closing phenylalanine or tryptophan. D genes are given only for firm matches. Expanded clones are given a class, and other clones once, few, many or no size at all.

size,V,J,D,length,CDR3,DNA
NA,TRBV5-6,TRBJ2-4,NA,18,CASSLELWGPLAKNIQYF,TGTGCCAGCAGCTTAGAACTGTGGGGGCCCCTAGCCAAAAACATTCAGTACTTC
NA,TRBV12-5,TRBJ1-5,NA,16,CASGLVQGGINQPQHF,TGTGCTAGTGGTTTGGTTCAGGGTGGGATCAATCAGCCCCAGCATTTT
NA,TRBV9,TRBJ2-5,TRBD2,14,CASKRTSGQETQYF,TGTGCCAGCAAACGGACTAGCGGCCAAGAGACCCAGTACTTC
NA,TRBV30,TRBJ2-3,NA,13,CAWELGGTDTQYF,TGTGCCTGGGAATTGGGGGGTACAGATACGCAGTATTTT
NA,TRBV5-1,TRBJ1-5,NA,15,CASTPGPNSNQPQHF,TGCGCCAGCACCCCTGGGCCTAATAGCAATCAGCCCCAGCATTTT
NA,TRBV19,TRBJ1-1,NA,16,CASSMVGRLANTEAFF,TGTGCCAGTAGTATGGTGGGCAGATTGGCGAACACTGAAGCTTTCTTT
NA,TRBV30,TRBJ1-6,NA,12,CAWNRVNSPLHF,TGTGCCTGGAACAGGGTGAATTCACCCCTCCACTTT
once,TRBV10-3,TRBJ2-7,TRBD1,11,CATGTGYEQYF,TGTGCCACCGGGACAGGCTACGAGCAGTACTTC
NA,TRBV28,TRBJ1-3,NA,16,CASSLTGRESGNTIYF,TGTGCCAGCAGTTTGACAGGCAGGGAGTCTGGAAACACCATATATTTT
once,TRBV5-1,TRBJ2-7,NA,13,CASSLQGSYEQYF,TGCGCCAGCAGCTTGCAGGGTTCCTACGAGCAGTACTTC
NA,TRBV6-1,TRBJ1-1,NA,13,CASGRTPFTEAFF,TGTGCCAGCGGAAGGACACCCTTCACTGAAGCTTTCTTT
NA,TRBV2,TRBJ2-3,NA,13,CASRGVTTDTQYF,TGTGCCAGCAGAGGGGTCACCACAGATACGCAGTATTTT
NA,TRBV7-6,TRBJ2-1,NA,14,CASSLEGGLREQFF,TGTGCCAGCAGCTTAGAGGGAGGTCTAAGGGAGCAGTTCTTC
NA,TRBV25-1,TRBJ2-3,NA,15,CASSPYRGAADTQYF,TGTGCCAGCAGTCCCTATCGGGGGGCCGCAGATACGCAGTATTTT
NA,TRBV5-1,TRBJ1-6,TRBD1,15,CASSLAGQGRSPLHF,TGCGCCAGCAGCTTGGCGGGACAGGGCCGGTCACCCCTCCACTTT
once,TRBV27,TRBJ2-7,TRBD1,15,CASSLLGQGSYEQYF,TGTGCCAGCAGTTTATTAGGACAGGGTTCCTACGAGCAGTACTTC
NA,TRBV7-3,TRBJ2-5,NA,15,CASSLLGGGLETQYF,TGTGCCAGCAGCTTATTGGGGGGGGGCCTCGAGACCCAGTACTTC
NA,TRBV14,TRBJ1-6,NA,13,CASSPTGTSPLHF,TGTGCCAGCAGTCCTACAGGGACTTCACCCCTCCACTTT
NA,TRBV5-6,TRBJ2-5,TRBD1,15,CASSLGQGAVETQYF,TGTGCCAGCAGCTTGGGTCAGGGGGCTGTAGAGACCCAGTACTTC
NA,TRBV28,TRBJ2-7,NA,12,CASSLYPQGQYF,TGTGCCAGCAGCCTTTACCCTCAGGGGCAGTACTTC
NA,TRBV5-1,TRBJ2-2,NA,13,CASSWDFTGELFF,TGCGCCAGCAGTTGGGACTTCACCGGGGAGCTGTTTTTT
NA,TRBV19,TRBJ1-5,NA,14,CASSYGRGDQPQHF,TGTGCCAGTAGCTATGGTCGGGGAGATCAGCCCCAGCATTTT
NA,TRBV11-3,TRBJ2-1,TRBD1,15,CASSPDRGSYNEQFF,TGTGCCAGCAGCCCCGACAGGGGCTCCTACAATGAGCAGTTCTTC
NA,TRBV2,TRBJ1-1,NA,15,CASSERGQGNTEAFF,TGTGCCAGCAGTGAAAGGGGACAAGGGAACACTGAAGCTTTCTTT
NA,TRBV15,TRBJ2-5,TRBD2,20,CATSRDAPTFRGRYQETQYF,TGTGCCACCAGCAGAGATGCCCCAACTTTCCGCGGGAGGTACCAAGAGACCCAGTACTTC
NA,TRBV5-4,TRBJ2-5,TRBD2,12,CASSFPREAQYF,TGTGCCAGCAGCTTTCCCCGGGAGGCCCAGTACTTC
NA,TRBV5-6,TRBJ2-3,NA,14,CASSLFTGLDTQYF,TGTGCCAGCAGCTTATTTACAGGCCTGGATACGCAGTATTTT
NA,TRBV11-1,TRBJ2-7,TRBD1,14,CASSSREDRFEQYF,TGTGCCAGCAGCTCTAGAGAGGACAGGTTCGAGCAGTACTTC
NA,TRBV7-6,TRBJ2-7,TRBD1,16,CASSSFAGTGVYEQYF,TGTGCCAGCAGCTCATTCGCCGGGACAGGTGTCTACGAGCAGTACTTC